This T cell receptor beta chain was observed in a study of T cell repertoires in cytomegalovirus infection (dated by TCRdb to the late 2010s). A note on the overall study: The peptide stimulations were aimed at well-studied HLA-B-restricted epitopes as well as recently identified HLA-C-restricted CMV epitopes, whose presentation resists viral immunomodulation. Because public TCR beta signatures pointed to carriage of CMV infection together with the matching HLA type, the HLA type of each donor mattered for the analysis.

The sample was run on an Illumina HiSeq 1500. Starting from the raw public reads, TCRdb applied fastp trimming at Q25, assembled clones with MiXCR and retained in-frame beta chains. Each CDR3 protein appears once, grouped with its most common genes and DNA. The sample has about 830,000 distinct CDR3 sequences on record, 32% of them singletons. The top ten clonotypes cover 9.5% to 15% of the sample. The treatment or condition label corresponds to: in vitro stimulation with specific CMV peptide epitopes to enrich CMV-specific T cells. Relative to germline, V is missing 4 bases and J is missing 2 bases, with 5 bases of the junction outside any gene match. CDR1 and CDR2, looked up from the germline V gene, are SGDLS and YYNGEE. Inclusive of the bounding cysteine and phenylalanine, the CDR3 is 16 residues long. The read is trimmed to its CDR3 DNA, 48 bases read in frame from base 1. Overall study results and their limits: The ex vivo response was dominated by HLA-C-restricted CMV-specific TCR beta clonotypes, and the single most frequent clonotype in two of eight donors was supplied by these HLA-C-restricted clonotypes. Cumulative frequency of public TCR beta family members discriminated carriers of CMV infection plus the relevant HLA type in this cohort and an independent roughly 350-donor cohort.

Turning to this clonotype: Its recognized antigen is unknown. No much larger clonotype is one base removed from it; base qualities were not supplied.

Sequencing was performed on cultured CD8+ T cells from PBMCs, taken from culture after CMV antigen stimulation. This receptor was obtained from a human donor in good health (CMV status not recorded). Some clones in this sample may be carry-over from other donors' samples. Recombination connected TRBV9 to TRBJ2-3, and 12 junction bases match TRBD1. The DNA sequence is given as TGTGCCAGCAGCTTCGGGACAGGGGGCATCACAGATACGCAGTATTTT. This translates into CASSFGTGGITDTQYF. When the CDR3 is completed using the reference TRBV9 and TRBJ2-3 genes on either side, the full variable domain is DSGVTQTPKHLITATGQRVTLRCSPRSGDLSVYWYQQSLDQGLQFLIQYYNGEERAKGNILERFSAQQFPDLHSELNLSSLELGDSALYFCASSFGTGGITDTQYFGPGTRLTVL.